This TCR beta chain came from a study of monozygotic twins with inflammatory bowel disease. Overall study results and limits: The sharing of clonotypes with others was lower in IBD patients than in healthy twins, especially with disease activity. On the inverse Simpson index, IBD patients scored lower for TCRbeta diversity than healthy co-twins.

On this clonotype itself: Its antigen remains unidentified.

From the 5' RACE reads, TCRdb lists one entry per CDR3 protein and no DNA. The sample yields about 160,000 distinct CDR3 sequences, of which the top ten take up more than 2.5%. Sampling involved one blood draw (2.5 ml) for every donor. In germline, CDR1 is LNHDA, CDR2 SQIVND (reference sequence). This CDR3 contains 15 residues. This sequence joins TRBV19 and TRBJ1-2; TCRdb gives TRBD1 as the D gene, but with no DNA this cannot be confirmed. The clonotype originates from a human donor with ulcerative colitis or Crohn's disease, or a healthy co-twin of an affected twin (not recorded which). Sequenced: blood. CDR3 sequence: CASSSTGGLGYGYTF.